This TCR beta chain emerged from a study of blood T cell repertoires in COVID-19. Across the whole study: Acute and convalescent COVID-19 specimens originated in the United States, Italy and Spain. The analysed material was cDNA or gDNA that came from T cells, B-cell-depleted T cells, or PBMCs.

Per the authors' pipeline: The assay estimated nucleated cells by amplifying reference gene primers. Method: immunoSEQ multiplex PCR; TCRdb's copy keeps in-frame clones and lacks some. That table gives V, J and clone size, and the DNA gave D and trimming. Of almost 200,000 clones listed, 70% to 80% are singletons. V was clipped by 6 bases and J by 6 bases; unmatched bases: 7. CDR1 and CDR2 from the germline V gene are SGHVS and FNYEAQ. The CDR3 loop spans 14 amino acids. The material sequenced was peripheral blood. The sequence was collected from a woman in her thirties or forties with COVID-19, enrolled during active disease. This chain uses TRBV7-6 with TRBJ1-5, with 8 bases lining up with TRBD1. The CDR3 DNA is TGTGCCAGCAGTATTGGACAGGGTATTCAGCCCCAGCATTTT. Amino acid sequence: CASSIGQGIQPQHF.